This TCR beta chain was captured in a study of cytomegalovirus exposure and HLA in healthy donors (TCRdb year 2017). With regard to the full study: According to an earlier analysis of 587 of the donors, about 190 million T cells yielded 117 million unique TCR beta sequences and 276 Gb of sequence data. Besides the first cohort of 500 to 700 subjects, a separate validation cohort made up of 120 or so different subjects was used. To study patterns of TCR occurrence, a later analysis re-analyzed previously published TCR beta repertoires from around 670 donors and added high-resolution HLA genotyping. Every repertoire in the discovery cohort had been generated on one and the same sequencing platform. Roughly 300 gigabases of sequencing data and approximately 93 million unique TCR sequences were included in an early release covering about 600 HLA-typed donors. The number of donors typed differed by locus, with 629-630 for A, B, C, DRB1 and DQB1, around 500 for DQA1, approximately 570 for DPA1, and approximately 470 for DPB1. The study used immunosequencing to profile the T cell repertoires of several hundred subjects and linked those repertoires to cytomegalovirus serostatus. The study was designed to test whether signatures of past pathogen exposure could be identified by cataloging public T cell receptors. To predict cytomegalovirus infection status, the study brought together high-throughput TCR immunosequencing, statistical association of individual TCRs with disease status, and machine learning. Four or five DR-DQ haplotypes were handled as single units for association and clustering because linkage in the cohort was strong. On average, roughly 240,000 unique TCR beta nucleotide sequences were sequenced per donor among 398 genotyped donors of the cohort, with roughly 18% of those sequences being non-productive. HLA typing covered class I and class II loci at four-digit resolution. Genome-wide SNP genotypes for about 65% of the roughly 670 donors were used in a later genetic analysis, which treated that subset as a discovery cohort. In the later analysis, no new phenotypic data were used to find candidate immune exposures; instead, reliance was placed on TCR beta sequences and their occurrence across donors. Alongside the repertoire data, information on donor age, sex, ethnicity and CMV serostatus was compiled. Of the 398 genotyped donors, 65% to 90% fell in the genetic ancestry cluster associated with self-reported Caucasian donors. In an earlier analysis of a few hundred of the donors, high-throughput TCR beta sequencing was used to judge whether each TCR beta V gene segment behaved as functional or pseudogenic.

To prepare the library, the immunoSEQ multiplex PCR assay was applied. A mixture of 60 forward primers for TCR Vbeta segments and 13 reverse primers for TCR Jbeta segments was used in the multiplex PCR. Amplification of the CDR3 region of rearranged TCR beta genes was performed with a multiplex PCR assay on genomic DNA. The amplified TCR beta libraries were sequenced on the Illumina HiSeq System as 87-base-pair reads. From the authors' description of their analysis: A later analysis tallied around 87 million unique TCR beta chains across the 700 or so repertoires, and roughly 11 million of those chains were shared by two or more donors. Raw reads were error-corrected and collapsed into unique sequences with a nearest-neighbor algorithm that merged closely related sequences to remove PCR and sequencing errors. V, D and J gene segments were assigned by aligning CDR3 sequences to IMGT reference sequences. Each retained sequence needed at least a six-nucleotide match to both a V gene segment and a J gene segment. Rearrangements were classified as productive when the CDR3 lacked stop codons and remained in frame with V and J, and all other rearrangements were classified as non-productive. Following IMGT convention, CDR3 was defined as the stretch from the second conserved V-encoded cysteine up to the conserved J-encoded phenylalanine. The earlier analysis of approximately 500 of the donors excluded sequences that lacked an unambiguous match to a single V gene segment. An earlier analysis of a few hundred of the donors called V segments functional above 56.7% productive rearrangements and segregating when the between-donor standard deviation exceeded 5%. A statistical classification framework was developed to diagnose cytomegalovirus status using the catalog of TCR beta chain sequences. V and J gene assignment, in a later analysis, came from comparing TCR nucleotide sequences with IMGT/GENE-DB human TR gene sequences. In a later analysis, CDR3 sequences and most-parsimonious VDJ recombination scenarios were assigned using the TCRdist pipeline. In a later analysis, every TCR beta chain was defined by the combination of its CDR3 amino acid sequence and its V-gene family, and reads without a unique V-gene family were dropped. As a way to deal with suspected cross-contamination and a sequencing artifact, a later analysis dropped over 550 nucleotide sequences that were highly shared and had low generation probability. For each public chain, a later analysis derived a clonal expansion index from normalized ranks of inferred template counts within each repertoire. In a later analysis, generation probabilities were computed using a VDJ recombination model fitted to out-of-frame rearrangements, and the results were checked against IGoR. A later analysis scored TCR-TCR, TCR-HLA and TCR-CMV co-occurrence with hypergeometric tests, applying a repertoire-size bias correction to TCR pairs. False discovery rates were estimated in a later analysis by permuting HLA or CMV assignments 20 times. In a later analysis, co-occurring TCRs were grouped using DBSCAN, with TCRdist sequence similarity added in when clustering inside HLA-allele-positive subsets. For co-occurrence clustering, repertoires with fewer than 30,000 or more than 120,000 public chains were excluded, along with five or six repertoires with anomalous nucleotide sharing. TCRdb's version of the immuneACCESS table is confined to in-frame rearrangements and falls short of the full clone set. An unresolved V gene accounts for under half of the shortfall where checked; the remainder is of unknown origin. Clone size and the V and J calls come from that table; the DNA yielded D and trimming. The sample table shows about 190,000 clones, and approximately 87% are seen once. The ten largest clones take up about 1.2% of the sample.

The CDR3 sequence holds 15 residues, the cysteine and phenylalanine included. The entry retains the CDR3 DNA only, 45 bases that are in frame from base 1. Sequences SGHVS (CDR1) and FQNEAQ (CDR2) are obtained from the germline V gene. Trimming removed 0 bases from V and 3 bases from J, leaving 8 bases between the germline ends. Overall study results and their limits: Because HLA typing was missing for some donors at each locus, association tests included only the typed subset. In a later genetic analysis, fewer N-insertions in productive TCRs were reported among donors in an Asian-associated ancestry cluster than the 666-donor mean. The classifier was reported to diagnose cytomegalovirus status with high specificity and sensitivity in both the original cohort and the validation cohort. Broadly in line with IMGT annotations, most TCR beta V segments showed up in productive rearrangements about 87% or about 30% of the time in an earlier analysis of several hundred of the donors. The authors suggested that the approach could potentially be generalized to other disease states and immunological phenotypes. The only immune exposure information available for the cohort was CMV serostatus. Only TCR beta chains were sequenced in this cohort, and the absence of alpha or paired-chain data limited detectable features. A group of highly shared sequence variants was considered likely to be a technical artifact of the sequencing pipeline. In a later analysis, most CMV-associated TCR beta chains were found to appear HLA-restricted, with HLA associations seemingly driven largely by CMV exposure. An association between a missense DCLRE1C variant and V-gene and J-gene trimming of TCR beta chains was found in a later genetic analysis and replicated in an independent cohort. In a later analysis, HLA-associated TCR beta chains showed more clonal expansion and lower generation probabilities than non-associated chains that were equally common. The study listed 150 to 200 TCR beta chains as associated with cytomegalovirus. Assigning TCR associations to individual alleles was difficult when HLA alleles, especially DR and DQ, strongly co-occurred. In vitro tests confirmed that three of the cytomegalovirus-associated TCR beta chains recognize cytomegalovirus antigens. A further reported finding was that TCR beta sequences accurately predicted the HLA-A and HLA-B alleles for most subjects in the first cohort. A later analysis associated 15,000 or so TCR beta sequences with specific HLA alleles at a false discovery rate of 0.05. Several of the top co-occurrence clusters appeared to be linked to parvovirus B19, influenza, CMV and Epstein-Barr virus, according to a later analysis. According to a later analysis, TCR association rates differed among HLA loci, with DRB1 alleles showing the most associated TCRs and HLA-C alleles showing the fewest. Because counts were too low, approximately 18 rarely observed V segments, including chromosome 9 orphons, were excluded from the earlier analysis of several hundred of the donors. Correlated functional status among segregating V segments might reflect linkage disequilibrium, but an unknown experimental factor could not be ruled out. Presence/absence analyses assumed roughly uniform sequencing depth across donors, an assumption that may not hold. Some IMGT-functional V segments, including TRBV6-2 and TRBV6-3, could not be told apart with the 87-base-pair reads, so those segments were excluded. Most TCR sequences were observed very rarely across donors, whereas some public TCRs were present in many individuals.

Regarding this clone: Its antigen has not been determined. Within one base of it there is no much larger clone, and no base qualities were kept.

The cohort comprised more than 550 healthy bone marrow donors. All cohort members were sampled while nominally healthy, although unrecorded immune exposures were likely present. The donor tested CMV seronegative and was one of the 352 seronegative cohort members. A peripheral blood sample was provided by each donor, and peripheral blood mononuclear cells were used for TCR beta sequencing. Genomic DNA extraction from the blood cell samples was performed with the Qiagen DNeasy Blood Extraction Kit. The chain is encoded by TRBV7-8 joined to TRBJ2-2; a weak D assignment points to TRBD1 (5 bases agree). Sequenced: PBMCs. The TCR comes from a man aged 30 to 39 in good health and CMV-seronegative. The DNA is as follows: TGTGCCAGCAGCTTAGCGGGGCTAGACACCGGGGAGCTGTTTTTT. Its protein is CASSLAGLDTGELFF. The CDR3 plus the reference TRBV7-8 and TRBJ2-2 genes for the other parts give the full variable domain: GAGVSQSPRYKVAKRGQDVALRCDPISGHVSLFWYQQALGQGPEFLTYFQNEAQLDKSGLPSDRFFAERPEGSVSTLKIQRTQQEDSAVYLCASSLAGLDTGELFFGEGSRLTVL.